The sequence of this T cell receptor beta chain was determined in a study of CD8+ T cells in alopecia areata. The overall study: For the treated group, dosing was oral tofacitinib at 5 to 10 mg twice daily. General study findings and limits: Patients shared TCRs less clearly than mice did, possibly owing to HLA. Clonality in the scalp and expanded CD8+ clones ranked among the top 100 were significantly decreased by tofacitinib.

RNA was isolated and reverse transcribed to cDNA, the sequencing template. Some clones are missing from TCRdb's copy, which holds only in-frame ones; the method was immunoSEQ multiplex PCR. The data contain roughly 100,000 clones, about nine tenths of them seen just once; the ten biggest clones take up 11%. Treatment of the sample: oral pan-JAK inhibitor, 5-10 mg twice daily. Individuals with alopecia areata gave both lesional scalp punch biopsies and peripheral blood for collection. The CDR3 contains 15 residues. V lost 3 bases and J lost 1; bases outside the gene matches: 2. Germline CDR1 SQVTM, CDR2 ANQGSEA. Remarks on this clone: Its target is not known.

The material was CD8+ T cells sorted from blood, obtained at approximately week 30, from a patient treated with tofacitinib. This receptor was obtained from a human donor with alopecia areata. V is TRBV29-1 and J is TRBJ2-1, with 11 bases matching TRBD2. The CDR3: CSVDTSGGSYNEQFF. CDR3 nucleotide sequence: TGCAGCGTTGATACTAGCGGGGGATCCTACAATGAGCAGTTCTTC.